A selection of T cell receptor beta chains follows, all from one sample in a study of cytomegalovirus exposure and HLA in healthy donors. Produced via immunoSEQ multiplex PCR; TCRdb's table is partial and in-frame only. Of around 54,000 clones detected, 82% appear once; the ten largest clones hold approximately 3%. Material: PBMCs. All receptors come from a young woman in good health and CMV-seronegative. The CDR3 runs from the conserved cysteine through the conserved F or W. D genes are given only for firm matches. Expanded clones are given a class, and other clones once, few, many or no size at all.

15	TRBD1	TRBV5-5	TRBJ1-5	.	CASSSGTGGNQPQHF	TGTGCCAGCAGCTCAGGGACAGGGGGCAATCAGCCCCAGCATTTT
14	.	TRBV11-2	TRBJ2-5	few	CASSTSSVRETQYF	TGTGCCAGCAGCACCTCTAGCGTCAGAGAGACCCAGTACTTC
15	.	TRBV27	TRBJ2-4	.	CASSSSRGAQNSQYF	TGTGCCAGCAGTTCCAGCCGGGGGGCCCAAAACAGTCAGTACTTC
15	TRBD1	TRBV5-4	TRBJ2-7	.	CASHNPGQGAYEQYF	TGTGCCAGCCACAACCCGGGACAGGGAGCCTACGAGCAGTACTTC
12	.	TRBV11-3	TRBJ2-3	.	CASSLPTDTQYF	TGTGCCAGCAGCTTACCGACAGATACGCAGTATTTT
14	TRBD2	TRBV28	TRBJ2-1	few	CASSRGLVRDEQFF	TGTGCCAGCAGTCGAGGACTAGTGAGGGATGAGCAGTTCTTC
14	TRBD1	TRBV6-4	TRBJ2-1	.	CASSVQGDRGEQFF	TGTGCCAGCAGTGTTCAGGGGGACCGGGGAGAGCAGTTCTTC
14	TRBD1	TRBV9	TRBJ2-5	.	CASSSDRGPETQYF	TGTGCCAGCAGCTCGGACAGGGGGCCAGAGACCCAGTACTTC
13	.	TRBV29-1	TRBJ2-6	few	CSVEGSGANGLTF	TGCAGCGTTGAGGGCTCTGGGGCCAACGGCCTGACTTTC
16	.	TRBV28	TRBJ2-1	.	CASSLGGSGSYNEQFF	TGTGCCAGCAGTTTGGGGGGTAGCGGTTCCTACAATGAGCAGTTCTTC